This passage covers 24 T cell receptor beta chains from one sample sequenced in a study of vaccination effects on CD4 cells after COVID-19 (dated 2022 in TCRdb). The library was made by the immunoSEQ multiplex PCR assay. TCRdb re-hosts the immuneACCESS table, in-frame sequences only. Its copies lack some clones; in the studies checked, an unresolved V gene accounts for under half of them, and the cause for the rest is not known. The sample table holds almost 15,000 clones, of which around 75% were seen once. Roughly 25% of the sample is in the top ten clones. To identify antigen-specific CD4+ T cell clonotypes by their expansion, the ViraFEST assay first stimulated PBMC with viral peptide pools and then applied TCR sequencing. After more than 9 days of culture, CD4+ T cells were isolated with the EasySep CD4+ T cell isolation kit. Participants received two doses of either the BNT162b2 or the mRNA-1273 mRNA SARS-CoV-2 vaccine.

Antigens of these TCRs are unknown. The sample consisted of CD4+ T cells from PBMCs cultured with HCoV-NL63 spike peptides, taken after COVID-19 vaccination. The sample's cell subset or site label, decoded: HCoV-NL63 spike overlapping peptide pool stimulation. The receptor set was obtained from a human donor who received a COVID-19 vaccine.

A few counts support this clone. The chain carries TRBV7-8 and TRBJ1-2; no firm D call. Trimming stripped 1 base from V and 2 bases from J, with 5 bases between. Germline assignment: CDR1 SGHVS and CDR2 FQNEAQ. The CDR3 runs 13 residues. The chain's CDR3 is CASSLVENYGYTF. Here the CDR3 DNA reads TGTGCCAGCAGCTTAGTGGAGAACTATGGCTACACCTTC.

V usage is TRBV4-2 and J usage is TRBJ2-5; D is possibly TRBD2 (5 bases). Trimming pared 1 base from V and 5 bases from J, leaving 17 bases between. Germline-derived CDR1 and CDR2 are LGHNA and YNFKEQ. The CDR3 loop spans 16 amino acids. In DNA, the CDR3 is TGTGCCAGCAGCCAAGCCCTACTAGAGGGCCGTGAGACCCAGTACTTC. Encoded protein: CASSQALLEGRETQYF.

This clone was counted a few times. The rearrangement joins TRBV10-3 to TRBJ2-5; the D gene is possibly TRBD2 (6 bases). The germline gives CDR1 ENHRY, CDR2 SYGVKD. The CDR3 spans 14 residues. The germline V and J ends were trimmed by 2 bases and 5 bases, with 12 bases remaining between them. CDR3 DNA sequence: TGTGCCATCAGTGAGAGCACCGGGACTGAGACCCAGTACTTC. Translated: CAISESTGTETQYF.

The V and J genes are TRBV7-2 and TRBJ2-1, with D hard to call. The CDR3 extends over 14 amino acids. Germline values: CDR1 SGHTA, CDR2 FQGNSA. V was trimmed by 6 bases and J by 0 bases, leaving 9 bases between them. This CDR3 reads CASRRSSSYNEQFF. CDR3 nucleotide sequence: TGTGCCAGCAGGAGATCGAGCTCCTACAATGAGCAGTTCTTC.

The genes are TRBV7-9 and TRBJ1-3, with TRBD1 matching over 7 bases. This CDR3 is built from 18 residues. J was trimmed by 3 bases and V by 4 bases; bases with no gene match: 15. Germline CDR1 SEHNR, CDR2 FQNEAQ (reference sequence). CDR3 amino acids: CASSSAVPTGESGNTIYF. The CDR3 region has the DNA TGTGCCAGCAGCTCAGCCGTACCTACAGGGGAAAGTGGAAACACCATATATTTT.

The chain is built from TRBV6-5 and TRBJ2-2; D ambiguous. Deletions cut 4 bases from V and 8 bases from J, with 14 bases between. Germline assignment: CDR1 MNHEY and CDR2 SVGAGI. This CDR3 is built from 14 residues. The CDR3 nucleotides are TGTGCCAGCAGTTCTGCTCGCATGACAGGGGAGCTGTTTTTT. Translation gives CASSSARMTGELFF.

This clone was counted a few times. The gene calls are TRBV6-5 and TRBJ1-2, with 10 bases lining up with TRBD1. Trimming cost V 2 bases and J 3 bases; bases outside gene matches: 3. This CDR3 region has 15 residues. The germline V gene encodes CDR1 MNHEY and CDR2 SVGAGI. The CDR3 nucleotides are TGTGCCAGCAGTTACCCGGGACAGGGGTACTATGGCTACACCTTC. It codes for CASSYPGQGYYGYTF.

V gene TRBV7-3 combines with J gene TRBJ2-5; 7 nucleotides match TRBD2. Germline values: CDR1 SGHTA, CDR2 FQGTGA. The CDR3 is 13 amino acids. V shed 0 bases, J shed 5 bases, and the junction held 0 bases outside the gene matches. CDR3 region: CASSLTSGETQYF. DNA of the CDR3: TGTGCCAGCAGCTTAACTAGCGGGGAGACCCAGTACTTC. Filled out from reference TRBV7-3 and TRBJ2-5, the complete variable domain reads GAGVSQTPSNKVTEKGKYVELRCDPISGHTALYWYRQSLGQGPEFLIYFQGTGAADDSGLPNDRFFAVRPEGSVSTLKIQRTERGDSAVYLCASSLTSGETQYFGPGTRLLVL.

The V call is TRBV11-2, the J call TRBJ2-7; D possibly corresponds to TRBD1 (6 bases). CDR3 length: 17 residues. Germline V gene sequence: CDR1 SGHAT, CDR2 FQNNGV. Trimming took 0 bases from V and 11 from J, leaving 26 bases between them. CDR3 residues: CASSLDWDNGPTGPKYF. The CDR3 nucleotides read TGTGCCAGCAGCTTAGATTGGGACAATGGTCCAACCGGGCCGAAGTACTTC.

The rearrangement joins TRBV7-2 to TRBJ2-1; D is tentatively TRBD1 or TRBD2 (7 bases each). The CDR3 extends over 16 amino acids. Germline CDR1 reads SGHTA; CDR2 reads FQGNSA. Trimming left V 5 bases short and J 0 bases short, with 14 bases between. The CDR3 sequence: CASSQGGISSYNEQFF. The DNA for the CDR3 is TGTGCCAGCAGCCAGGGGGGGATCAGCTCCTACAATGAGCAGTTCTTC.

The gene calls are TRBV3-1 (or the pseudogene TRBV3-2) and TRBJ1-2, with a weak D call TRBD1 (6 bases). The CDR3 runs to 14 residues. CDR1 LGHDT and CDR2 YNNKEL come from the germline V gene (reference sequence). With 1 base removed from V and 5 bases from J, the gap between germline ends came to 11 bases. CDR3 in amino acids: CASSQATGAYGYTF. For the CDR3, the DNA is TGTGCCAGCAGCCAAGCTACGGGGGCTTATGGCTACACCTTC.

This sequence joins TRBV29-1 and TRBJ1-1; D is uncertain. V was shortened by 4 bases and J by 1 base, with 7 bases between the two germline ends. CDR3 length: 12 residues. Looked up from germline, CDR1 is SQVTM and CDR2 is ANQGSEA. In DNA form, the CDR3 reads TGCAGCGTTGTTGAGGGGAACACTGAAGCTTTCTTT. It encodes CSVVEGNTEAFF.

This chain uses TRBV14 with TRBJ1-3; D uncertain. Per germline, CDR1 SGHDN and CDR2 FVKESK. With 1 base removed from V and 7 bases from J, the gap between germline ends came to 8 bases. The CDR3 contains 13 residues. CDR3 protein: CASSQGNENTIYF. The CDR3 DNA sequence: TGTGCCAGCAGCCAAGGAAATGAGAACACCATATATTTT.

The V gene is TRBV6-6, the J gene TRBJ2-7; 11 nucleotides match TRBD1. This CDR3 has 16 amino acids. V dropped 6 bases and J dropped 3; count of bases not matched to a gene: 10. Per the germline V gene, CDR1 is MNHNY and CDR2 is SVGAGI (reference sequence). The DNA of the CDR3 is TGTGCCAGCAGCCAACCAGCCGGGACAGGGGGCTACGAGCAGTACTTC. Its translation is CASSQPAGTGGYEQYF.

V is TRBV30 and J is TRBJ2-1, with 7 bases that match TRBD2. This CDR3 has 14 residues. The junction had 10 bases not matched to a gene; V was cut back by 5 bases and J by 6 bases. The germline gives CDR1 GTSNPN, CDR2 SVGIG (reference sequence). CDR3 coding DNA: TGTGCCTGGGCGAATCCTAGCGGCTTCAATGAGCAGTTCTTC. Amino acids: CAWANPSGFNEQFF.

The chain's CDR3 is CASSPMGHRDNEQFF. The DNA for the CDR3 is TGTGCCAGCAGCCCAATGGGACATAGGGACAATGAGCAGTTCTTC. J is TRBJ2-1 and V is TRBV28; TRBD1 might be the D (6 bases). CDR1 is MDHEN and CDR2 is SYDVKM in the germline V gene. The V end lost 6 bases, the J end lost 5 bases, and 17 bases lay between the germline ends. The CDR3 contains 15 residues.

This chain joins TRBV7-3 and TRBJ2-3, with a possible D match to TRBD1 (6 bases). The CDR3 contains 15 residues. Germline loops: CDR1 SGHTA, CDR2 FQGTGA. V gave up 2 bases and J gave up 3 bases, with 12 bases separating them. The CDR3 DNA reads as TGTGCCAGCAGCTTAGGCACGCAGGGGACAGATACGCAGTATTTT. Its translation: CASSLGTQGTDTQYF. Based on the CDR3 plus reference TRBV7-3 and TRBJ2-3, the full variable domain is GAGVSQTPSNKVTEKGKYVELRCDPISGHTALYWYRQSLGQGPEFLIYFQGTGAADDSGLPNDRFFAVRPEGSVSTLKIQRTERGDSAVYLCASSLGTQGTDTQYFGPGTRLTVL.

The chain couples TRBV3-1 (or the pseudogene TRBV3-2) to TRBJ2-3; TRBD2 aligns across 10 bases. The CDR3 totals 18 residues. The J segment lost 9 bases and the V segment lost 1 base, leaving 16 bases of the junction unmatched. In germline, CDR1 is LGHDT, CDR2 YNNKEL (reference sequence). The CDR3 reads CASSQGFRTSGQRGTQYF. CDR3 DNA: TGTGCCAGCAGCCAAGGGTTTAGGACTAGCGGCCAGAGGGGGACGCAGTATTTT.

The rearrangement joins TRBV6-5 to TRBJ2-7, with TRBD2 identical over 13 bases. The CDR3 contains 15 residues. From germline, CDR1 is MNHEY and CDR2 SVGAGI. With V trimmed by 2 bases and J by 3 bases, 1 base remained unmatched. Here the CDR3 reads CASSYGLAGDYEQYF. CDR3 coding DNA: TGTGCCAGCAGTTACGGACTAGCGGGAGACTACGAGCAGTACTTC.

The sample holds one count of this clone. The chain couples TRBV7-6 to TRBJ2-5; D might be TRBD1 (5 bases). Germline CDR1 is SGHVS and CDR2 is FNYEAQ. CDR3 length: 14 residues. Trimming took 1 base from V and 4 from J, leaving 10 bases between them. As DNA, the CDR3 is TGTGCCAGCAGCTTAGATGACAGAACAGAGACCCAGTACTTC. This gives the protein CASSLDDRTETQYF.

The V gene is TRBV5-6, the J gene TRBJ2-3; D gene uncertain. The germline V gene has CDR1 SGHDT and CDR2 YYEEEE. The ends were cut back, 0 bases at V and 2 bases at J, with 4 bases in the middle. This CDR3 comprises 13 residues. In DNA, the CDR3 is TGTGCCAGCAGCTTGGCCTCCACAGATACGCAGTATTTT. Protein sequence: CASSLASTDTQYF.

V gene TRBV7-2 combines with J gene TRBJ2-1, with D uncertain. The CDR3 is 12 amino acids. V was pared by 4 bases and J by 13 bases, with 14 bases between. Germline V gene sequence: CDR1 SGHTA, CDR2 FQGNSA. The CDR3 loop reads CASSSFPGLQFF. The CDR3, as DNA: TGTGCCAGCAGCTCCTTCCCAGGATTACAGTTCTTC.

The J gene is TRBJ2-3, the V gene TRBV3-1 (or the pseudogene TRBV3-2); the D gene is possibly TRBD2 (6 bases). The CDR3 is 15 amino acids. Germline CDR1 LGHDT, CDR2 YNNKEL (reference sequence). The V end lost 0 bases, the J end lost 1 base, and 8 bases lay between the germline ends. The CDR3 bases are TGTGCCAGCAGCCAAGATCCTAGCGGCACAGATACGCAGTATTTT. Translating it yields CASSQDPSGTDTQYF.

J is TRBJ1-2 and V is TRBV9, with TRBD1 matching over 7 bases. CDR3 size: 15 residues. V lost 3 bases and J lost 3; bases outside the gene matches: 8. Germline V gene lookup returns CDR1 SGDLS and CDR2 YYNGEE. CDR3: CASSAGSGGDYGYTF. The CDR3 DNA is TGTGCCAGCAGCGCGGGTTCAGGGGGGGACTATGGCTACACCTTC.